A selection of T cell receptor beta chains follows, all from one sample in a study of cytomegalovirus exposure and HLA in healthy donors. Method: immunoSEQ multiplex PCR; TCRdb's copy keeps in-frame clones and lacks some. In the table there are 200,000 or so clones, approximately 80% of which are singletons. The source material was PBMCs. These receptors were collected from a boy aged 2 to 10 in good health and CMV-seronegative. The CDR3 runs from the conserved cysteine through the conserved F or W. The D gene is left open where the match is weak. Some rows have no size entry. The others give once, few or many, or a class for an expanded clone.

NA,TRBV29-1,NA,TRBJ1-2,CSVRDPNYGYTF,TGCAGCGTTAGAGATCCCAACTATGGCTACACCTTC
TRBD1,TRBV29-1,NA,TRBJ2-6,CSGGDRGQGANVLTF,TGCAGCGGGGGGGACAGGGGGCAGGGGGCCAACGTCCTGACTTTC
TRBD2,TRBV5-1,NA,TRBJ2-7,CASSLGREGEQYF,TGCGCCAGCAGCTTGGGTAGGGAGGGCGAGCAGTACTTC
TRBD2,TRBV6-5,NA,TRBJ2-5,CASSYSVAGRETQYF,TGTGCCAGCAGTTACTCTGTAGCGGGACGGGAGACCCAGTACTTC
TRBD2,TRBV2,NA,TRBJ2-7,CARRGIDSGGAVHEQYF,TGTGCCCGACGTGGAATTGATAGCGGGGGGGCCGTCCACGAGCAGTACTTC
TRBD2,TRBV7-6,NA,TRBJ2-1,CASSSPLAGYNEQFF,TGTGCCAGCAGCTCCCCACTAGCGGGGTACAATGAGCAGTTCTTC
NA,TRBV15,once,TRBJ1-2,CATSPPTGGEGYGYTF,TGTGCCACCTCTCCGCCAACTGGGGGGGAAGGATATGGCTACACCTTC
TRBD1,TRBV18,NA,TRBJ2-7,CASSRRTGASYEQYF,TGTGCCAGCTCACGTCGGACAGGGGCCTCCTACGAGCAGTACTTC
TRBD1,TRBV29-1,once,TRBJ1-1,CSVEGTGKAFF,TGCAGCGTTGAGGGGACAGGTAAAGCTTTCTTT
TRBD2,TRBV15,NA,TRBJ2-5,CATRLAGGGETQYF,TGTGCCACCCGACTAGCGGGGGGAGGAGAGACCCAGTACTTC
NA,TRBV4-1,NA,TRBJ2-1,CASSLMGLVSYNEQFF,TGCGCCAGCAGCCTCATGGGTCTAGTCTCCTACAATGAGCAGTTCTTC
TRBD1,TRBV5-4,NA,TRBJ2-7,CASSGTGTAFREQYF,TGTGCCAGCAGCGGAACCGGGACAGCGTTCCGCGAGCAGTACTTC